One and the same sample provided the 20 T cell receptor beta chains below, sequenced in a study of cytomegalovirus exposure and HLA in healthy donors (dated by TCRdb to between 2016 and 2019). Library creation used the immunoSEQ multiplex PCR assay. A mixture of 60 forward primers for TCR Vbeta segments and 13 reverse primers for TCR Jbeta segments was used in the multiplex PCR. The table comes from immuneACCESS by way of TCRdb, which keeps in-frame sequences with V and J called. Part of the clones is missing from these tables; in studies checked, under half for an unresolved V gene and the rest for unknown reasons. Across this sample there are fewer than 200,000 clones, with approximately 80% seen only once. Around 0.46% of the sample rests with the top ten. Sequenced: PBMCs. These receptors all stem from a woman aged 45-59 years in good health and CMV-seronegative.

This clone showed up just a few times. This chain joins TRBV29-1 and TRBJ2-5; D uncertain. The V and J ends lost 7 bases and 3 bases respectively, with 15 bases between them. Germline V lookup: CDR1 SQVTM, CDR2 ANQGSEA. This CDR3 has 13 amino acids. The chain's CDR3 is CSALRVPEETQYF. In DNA form, the CDR3 reads TGCAGCGCACTACGGGTTCCCGAAGAGACCCAGTACTTC.

The rearrangement uses TRBV7-9 and TRBJ2-1, with TRBD2 matching over 8 bases. The CDR3 runs to 13 residues. Germline V gene sequence: CDR1 SEHNR, CDR2 FQNEAQ (reference sequence). The V segment lost 3 bases and the J segment 9 bases; nucleotides outside the gene matches: 4. This CDR3 is CASSLGLDGEQFF. The CDR3 DNA sequence: TGTGCCAGCAGCTTGGGACTAGATGGTGAGCAGTTCTTC.

This chain uses TRBV28 with TRBJ1-2; D remains ambiguous. V was cut by 11 bases and J by 3 bases, with 16 bases left in between. Germline loops: CDR1 MDHEN, CDR2 SYDVKM. The CDR3 loop spans 13 amino acids. CDR3 amino acids: CASLEGGDYGYTF. DNA of the CDR3: TGTGCCTCCCTCGAGGGTGGGGACTATGGCTACACCTTC.

The chain links TRBV13 to TRBJ1-1; TRBD1 might be the D (5 bases). The germline gives CDR1 PRHDT, CDR2 FYEKMQ (reference sequence). The CDR3 consists of 15 residues. V lost 4 bases and J lost 1, with 13 bases in between. The CDR3 region is CASSSRGTENTEAFF. In nucleotides, the CDR3 is TGTGCCAGCAGCTCTAGAGGGACTGAGAACACTGAAGCTTTCTTT.

The chain uses TRBV5-6 and TRBJ2-3, with TRBD2 matching over 7 bases. This CDR3 has 17 residues. Germline loops: CDR1 SGHDT, CDR2 YYEEEE. After removal of 4 bases from V and 2 bases from J, the junction contained 13 bases not matched to a gene. CDR3 sequence: CASSDMREGRYTDTQYF. The CDR3 DNA is TGTGCCAGCAGCGATATGAGGGAGGGCCGTTACACAGATACGCAGTATTTT.

The chain combines TRBV2 with TRBJ1-6, with 10 bases fitting TRBD1. V was clipped by 6 bases and J by 10 bases; unmatched bases: 6. The germline CDR1 and CDR2 sequences are SNHLY and FYNNEI. This CDR3 comprises 14 residues. The CDR3 bases are TGTGCCAGCAGGTCCGGGACAGGGGAATCACCCCTCCACTTT. Translation: CASRSGTGESPLHF.

The chain employs TRBV6-1 and TRBJ2-7, with D possibly being TRBD1 (6 bases). Germline values: CDR1 MNHNS, CDR2 SASEGT. V lost 3 bases and J 0 bases, leaving 12 bases between the germline ends. CDR3 size: 15 residues. CDR3 in amino acids: CASSEGTPSSYEQYF. As DNA, the CDR3 is TGTGCCAGCAGTGAGGGGACACCAAGCTCCTACGAGCAGTACTTC.

The J gene is TRBJ2-7, the V gene TRBV21-1; the table calls TRBD1, which could not be checked here. TRBV21-1 is a listed pseudogene. The CDR3 runs to 14 residues. CDR3 in DNA: TGTGCCAGCAGCAAAGGGGTCGACAGCTACGAGCAGTACTTC. Its translation is CASSKGVDSYEQYF.

The chain joins TRBV4-1 to TRBJ2-7; 13 bases are shared with TRBD2. The J segment lost 4 bases and the V segment lost 6 bases, leaving 9 bases of the junction unmatched. Germline CDR1 and CDR2: MGHRA and YSYEKL. This CDR3 has 16 amino acids. CDR3 nucleotides: TGCGCCAGCAGACCCACTACTAGCGGGAGGGCGTACGAGCAGTACTTC. Protein: CASRPTTSGRAYEQYF.

The CDR3: CASGNRGYYSNQPQHF. The CDR3 region has the DNA TGTGCCAGCGGGAACAGGGGCTATTATAGCAATCAGCCCCAGCATTTT. The chain recombines TRBV28 with TRBJ1-5; 7 bases fit TRBD1. The V segment lost 8 bases and the J segment 0 bases; nucleotides outside the gene matches: 10. This CDR3 contains 16 residues. The germline V gene encodes CDR1 MDHEN and CDR2 SYDVKM.

The chain combines TRBV7-9 with TRBJ2-5; 11 nucleotides match TRBD2. The better agreement between TRBJ2-7 and the DNA end casts doubt on the J call. Germline CDR1 SEHNR, CDR2 FQNEAQ (reference sequence). CDR3 size: 15 residues. The CDR3, as DNA: TGTGCCAGCAGCCCTGGACTAGCGGGTTCCTACGAGCAGTACTTC. Translation gives CASSPGLAGSYEQYF.

V usage is TRBV28 and J usage is TRBJ2-5; D may be TRBD1 (6 bases). With the DNA end fitting TRBJ2-7 better, the J assignment may be wrong. The CDR3 loop spans 14 amino acids. From germline, CDR1 is MDHEN and CDR2 SYDVKM. Written as DNA, the CDR3 is TGTGCCAGCAGTTGGCTCCGGACAGTCTACGAGCAGTACTTC. Encoded protein: CASSWLRTVYEQYF.

The chain has TRBV19 and TRBJ2-7; TRBD1 matches at 9 bases. CDR1 LNHDA and CDR2 SQIVND come from the germline V gene (reference sequence). V trimming: 7 bases; J trimming: 3 bases; junction bases outside the gene matches: 10. This CDR3 is built from 15 residues. This CDR3 reads CASINYRDRDYEQYF. In nucleotides, the CDR3 is TGTGCCAGTATTAATTACCGGGACAGGGACTACGAGCAGTACTTC.

This clone has only one observation. This sequence joins TRBV28 and TRBJ1-4; 8 bases fit TRBD1. This CDR3 is 14 amino acids long. Germline values: CDR1 MDHEN, CDR2 SYDVKM. V lost 4 bases to trimming and J lost 7 bases; unmatched junction nucleotides: 5. DNA for the CDR3: TGTGCCAGCAGTTCAGGGGGCGCGGGTGAAAAACTGTTTTTT. Translating it yields CASSSGGAGEKLFF.

V and J are TRBV7-2 and TRBJ1-1; tentative D call: TRBD1 (6 bases). Between the trimmed V and J ends, which lost 2 bases and 6 bases, there was a span of 10 bases. The CDR3 spans 13 residues. Germline assignment: CDR1 SGHTA and CDR2 FQGNSA. The CDR3 region is CASSLRQGSEAFF. CDR3 bases: TGTGCCAGCAGCTTACGGCAGGGGTCTGAAGCTTTCTTT.

V usage is TRBV7-8 and J usage is TRBJ2-1; tentative D call: TRBD1 (5 bases). Between the trimmed V and J ends, which lost 5 bases and 2 bases, there was a span of 10 bases. The CDR3 consists of 14 residues. Germline V gene data show CDR1 as SGHVS and CDR2 as FQNEAQ. The CDR3 loop reads CASSPTDTYNEQFF. In DNA, the CDR3 is TGTGCCAGCAGCCCGACGGACACCTACAATGAGCAGTTCTTC.

This clone was counted once. The chain carries TRBV18 and TRBJ2-7; perhaps TRBD2 as D (6 bases). The germline V gene has CDR1 KGHSH and CDR2 LQKENI. The CDR3 covers 17 residues. V was pared by 3 bases and J by 0 bases, with 18 bases between. The chain's CDR3 is CASSPQGLGRGSYEQYF. CDR3 nucleotide sequence: TGTGCCAGCTCACCGCAGGGACTGGGCCGGGGCTCCTACGAGCAGTACTTC.

The chain recombines TRBV10-3 with TRBJ2-3, with a weak D call TRBD2 (6 bases). Deletions cut 0 bases from V and 5 bases from J, with 12 bases between. The CDR3 is 15 residues long. The germline gives CDR1 ENHRY, CDR2 SYGVKD. For the CDR3, the DNA is TGTGCCATCAGTGAGTCGAGGCAGGGAGGAGATACGCAGTATTTT. As protein: CAISESRQGGDTQYF.

The J gene is TRBJ2-1, the V gene TRBV6-6, with 8 bases lining up with TRBD2. Germline V lookup: CDR1 MNHNY, CDR2 SVGAGI (reference sequence). The V segment lost 6 bases and the J segment 4 bases; nucleotides outside the gene matches: 11. The CDR3 sequence is 16 residues long. CDR3 region: CASRETSARKYNEQFF. The DNA for the CDR3 is TGTGCCAGCAGGGAGACTAGCGCGAGAAAGTACAATGAGCAGTTCTTC.

V usage is TRBV7-8 and J usage is TRBJ2-3; tentatively, D is TRBD1 (6 bases). Germline V lookup: CDR1 SGHVS, CDR2 FQNEAQ. The CDR3 loop spans 15 amino acids. V lost 6 bases and J lost 4, with 17 bases in between. CDR3 nucleotide sequence: TGTGCCAGCAGGCTGGGGGCTATCACGGCAGATACGCAGTATTTT. Encoded protein: CASRLGAITADTQYF.